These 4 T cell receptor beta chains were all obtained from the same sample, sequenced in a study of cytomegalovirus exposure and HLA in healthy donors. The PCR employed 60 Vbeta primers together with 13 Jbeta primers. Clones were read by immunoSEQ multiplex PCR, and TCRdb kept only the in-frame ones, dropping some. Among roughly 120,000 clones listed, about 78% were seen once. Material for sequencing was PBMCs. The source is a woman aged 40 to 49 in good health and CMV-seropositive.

The CDR3 spells CASSLGGQVNEQFF. In nucleotides, the CDR3 is TGTGCCAGCAGCTTAGGCGGACAGGTCAATGAGCAGTTCTTC. This sequence joins TRBV11-3 and TRBJ2-1, with 7 nucleotides matching TRBD1. The CDR3 totals 14 residues. Per the germline V gene, CDR1 is SGHNT and CDR2 is YENEEA. V lost 1 base, J lost 6 bases, and 3 bases stayed unmatched.

The CDR3 sequence is CASSVDAPGGYGYTF. The CDR3 DNA sequence: TGCGCCAGCAGCGTAGACGCACCGGGGGGGTATGGCTACACCTTC. The chain links TRBV5-1 to TRBJ1-2, with a weak D call TRBD1 (5 bases). V lost 4 bases and J 5 bases, leaving 18 bases between the germline ends. There are 15 residues in the CDR3. The V gene's germline CDR1 is SGHRS and CDR2 YFSETQ.

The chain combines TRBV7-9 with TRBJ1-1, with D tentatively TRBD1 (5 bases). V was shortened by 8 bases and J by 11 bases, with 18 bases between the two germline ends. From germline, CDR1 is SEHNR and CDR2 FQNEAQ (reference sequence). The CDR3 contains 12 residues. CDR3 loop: CASGTAGRRAFF. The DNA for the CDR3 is TGTGCCAGCGGAACCGCGGGGCGGCGGGCTTTCTTT.

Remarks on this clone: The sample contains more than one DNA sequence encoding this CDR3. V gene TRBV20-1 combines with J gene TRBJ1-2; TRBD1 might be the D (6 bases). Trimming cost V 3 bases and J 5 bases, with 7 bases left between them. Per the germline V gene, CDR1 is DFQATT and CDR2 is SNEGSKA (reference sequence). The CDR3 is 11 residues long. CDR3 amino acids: CSASTGYGYTF. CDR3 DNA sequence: TGCAGTGCTAGTACAGGGTATGGCTACACCTTC.